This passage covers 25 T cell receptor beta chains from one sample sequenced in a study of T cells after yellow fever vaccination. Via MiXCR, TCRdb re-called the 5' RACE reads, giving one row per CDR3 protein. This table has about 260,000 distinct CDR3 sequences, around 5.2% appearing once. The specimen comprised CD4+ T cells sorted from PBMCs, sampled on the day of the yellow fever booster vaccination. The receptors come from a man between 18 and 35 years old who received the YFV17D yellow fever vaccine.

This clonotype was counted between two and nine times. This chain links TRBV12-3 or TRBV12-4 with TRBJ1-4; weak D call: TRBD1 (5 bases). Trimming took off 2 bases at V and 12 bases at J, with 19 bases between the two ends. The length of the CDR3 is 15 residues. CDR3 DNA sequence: TGTGCCAGCAGTTTAAGCGGCACCCGGTCGGGGGAACTGTTTTTT. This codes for CASSLSGTRSGELFF.

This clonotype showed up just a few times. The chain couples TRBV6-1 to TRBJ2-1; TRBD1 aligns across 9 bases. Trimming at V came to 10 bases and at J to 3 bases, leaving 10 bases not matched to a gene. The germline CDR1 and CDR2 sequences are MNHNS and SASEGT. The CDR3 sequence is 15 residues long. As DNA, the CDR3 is TGTGCCATTTACGTCCGGGACAGGGTCTACAATGAGCAGTTCTTC. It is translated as CAIYVRDRVYNEQFF.

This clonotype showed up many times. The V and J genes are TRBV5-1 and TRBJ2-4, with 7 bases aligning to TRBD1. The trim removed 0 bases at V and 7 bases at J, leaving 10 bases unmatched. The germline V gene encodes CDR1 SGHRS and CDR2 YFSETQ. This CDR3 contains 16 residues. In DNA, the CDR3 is TGCGCCAGCAGCTTGGGAGGGGGCGCGCGGATGAACATTCAGTACTTC. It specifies CASSLGGGARMNIQYF.

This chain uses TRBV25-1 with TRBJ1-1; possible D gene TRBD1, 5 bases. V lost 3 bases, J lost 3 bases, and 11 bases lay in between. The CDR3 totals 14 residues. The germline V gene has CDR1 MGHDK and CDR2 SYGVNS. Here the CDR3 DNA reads TGTGCCAGCAGTGATGTACTGGGGGACACTGAAGCTTTCTTT. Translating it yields CASSDVLGDTEAFF.

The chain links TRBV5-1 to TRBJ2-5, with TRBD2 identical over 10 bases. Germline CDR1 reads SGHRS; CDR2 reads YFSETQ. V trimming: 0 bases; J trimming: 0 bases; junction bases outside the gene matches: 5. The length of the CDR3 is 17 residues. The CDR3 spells CASSLGPLAGDQETQYF. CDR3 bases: TGCGCCAGCAGCTTGGGACCGCTAGCGGGGGACCAAGAGACCCAGTACTTC.

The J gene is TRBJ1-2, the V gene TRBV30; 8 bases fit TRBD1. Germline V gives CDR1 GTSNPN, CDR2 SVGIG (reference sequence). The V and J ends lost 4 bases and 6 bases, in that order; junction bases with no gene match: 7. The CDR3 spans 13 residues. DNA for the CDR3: TGTGCCTGGACTATGGGGACAGGAGATGGCTACACCTTC. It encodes CAWTMGTGDGYTF.

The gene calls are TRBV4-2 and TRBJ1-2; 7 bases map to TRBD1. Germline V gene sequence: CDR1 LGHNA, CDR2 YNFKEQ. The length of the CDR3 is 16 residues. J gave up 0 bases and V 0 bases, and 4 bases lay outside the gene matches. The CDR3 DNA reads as TGTGCCAGCAGCCAAGAATTCCAGGGGGCTAACTATGGCTACACCTTC. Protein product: CASSQEFQGANYGYTF.

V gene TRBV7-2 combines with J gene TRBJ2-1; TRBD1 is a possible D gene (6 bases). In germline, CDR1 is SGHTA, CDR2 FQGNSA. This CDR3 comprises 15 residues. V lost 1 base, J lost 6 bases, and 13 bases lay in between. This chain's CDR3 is CASSLGGGVGNEQFF. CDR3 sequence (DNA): TGTGCCAGCAGCTTAGGAGGGGGTGTGGGCAATGAGCAGTTCTTC. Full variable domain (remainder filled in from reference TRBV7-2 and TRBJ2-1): GAGVSQSPSNKVTEKGKDVELRCDPISGHTALYWYRQSLGQGLEFLIYFQGNSAPDKSGLPSDRFSAERTGGSVSTLTIQRTQQEDSAVYLCASSLGGGVGNEQFFGPGTRLTVL.

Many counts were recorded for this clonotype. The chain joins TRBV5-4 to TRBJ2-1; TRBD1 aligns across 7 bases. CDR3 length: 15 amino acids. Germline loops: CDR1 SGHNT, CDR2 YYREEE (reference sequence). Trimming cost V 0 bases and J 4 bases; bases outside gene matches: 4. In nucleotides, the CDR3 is TGTGCCAGCAGCTTGGGGACAGGTCTTTACAATGAGCAGTTCTTC. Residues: CASSLGTGLYNEQFF. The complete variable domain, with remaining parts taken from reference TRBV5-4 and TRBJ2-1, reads ETGVTQSPTHLIKTRGQQVTLRCSSQSGHNTVSWYQQALGQGPQFIFQYYREEENGRGNFPPRFSGLQFPNYSSELNVNALELDDSALYLCASSLGTGLYNEQFFGPGTRLTVL.

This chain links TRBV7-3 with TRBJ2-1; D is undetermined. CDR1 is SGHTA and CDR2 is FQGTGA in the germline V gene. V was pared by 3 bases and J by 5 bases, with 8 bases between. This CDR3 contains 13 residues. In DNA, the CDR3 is TGTGCCAGCAGCTTCTGGCAGGACAATGAGCAGTTCTTC. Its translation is CASSFWQDNEQFF. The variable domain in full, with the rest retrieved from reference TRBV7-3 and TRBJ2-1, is GAGVSQTPSNKVTEKGKYVELRCDPISGHTALYWYRQSLGQGPEFLIYFQGTGAADDSGLPNDRFFAVRPEGSVSTLKIQRTERGDSAVYLCASSFWQDNEQFFGPGTRLTVL.

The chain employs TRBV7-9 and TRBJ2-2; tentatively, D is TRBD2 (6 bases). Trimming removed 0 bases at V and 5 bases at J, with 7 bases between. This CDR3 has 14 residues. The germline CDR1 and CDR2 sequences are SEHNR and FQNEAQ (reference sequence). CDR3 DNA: TGTGCCAGCAGCTTAGCCCGGGGGACCGGGGAGCTGTTTTTT. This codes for CASSLARGTGELFF. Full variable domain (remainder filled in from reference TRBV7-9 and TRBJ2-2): DTGVSQNPRHKITKRGQNVTFRCDPISEHNRLYWYRQTLGQGPEFLTYFQNEAQLEKSRLLSDRFSAERPKGSFSTLEIQRTEQGDSAMYLCASSLARGTGELFFGEGSRLTVL.

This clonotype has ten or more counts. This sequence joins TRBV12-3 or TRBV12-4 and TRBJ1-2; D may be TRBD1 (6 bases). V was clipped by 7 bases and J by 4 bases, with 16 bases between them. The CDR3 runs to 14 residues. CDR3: CASTKGDIPYGYTF. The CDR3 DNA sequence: TGTGCCAGCACCAAGGGGGACATACCCTATGGCTACACCTTC.

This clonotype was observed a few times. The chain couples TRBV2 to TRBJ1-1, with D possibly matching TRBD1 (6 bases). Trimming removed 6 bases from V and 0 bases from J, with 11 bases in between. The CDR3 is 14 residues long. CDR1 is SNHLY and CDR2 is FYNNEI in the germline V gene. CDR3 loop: CASRGGRMNTEAFF. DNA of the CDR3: TGTGCCAGCAGGGGGGGGCGGATGAACACTGAAGCTTTCTTT.

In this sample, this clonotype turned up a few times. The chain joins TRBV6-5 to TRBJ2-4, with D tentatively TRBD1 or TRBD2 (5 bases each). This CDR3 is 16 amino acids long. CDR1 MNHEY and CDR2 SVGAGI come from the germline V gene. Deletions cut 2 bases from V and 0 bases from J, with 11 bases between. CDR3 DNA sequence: TGTGCCAGCAGTTACCACCGGGACCTAGCCAAAAACATTCAGTACTTC. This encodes CASSYHRDLAKNIQYF.

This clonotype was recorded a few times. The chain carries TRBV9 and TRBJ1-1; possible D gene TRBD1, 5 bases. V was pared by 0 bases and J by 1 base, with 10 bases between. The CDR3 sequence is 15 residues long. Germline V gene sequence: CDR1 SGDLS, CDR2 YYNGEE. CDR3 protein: CASSVGGRSNTEAFF. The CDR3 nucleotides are TGTGCCAGCAGCGTAGGGGGACGGTCGAACACTGAAGCTTTCTTT.

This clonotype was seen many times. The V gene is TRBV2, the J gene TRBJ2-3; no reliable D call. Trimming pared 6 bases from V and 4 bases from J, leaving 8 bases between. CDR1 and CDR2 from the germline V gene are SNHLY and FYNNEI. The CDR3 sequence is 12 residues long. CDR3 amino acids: CASRVSADTQYF. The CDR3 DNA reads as TGTGCCAGCAGGGTCAGCGCAGATACGCAGTATTTT. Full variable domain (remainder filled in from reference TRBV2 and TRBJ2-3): EPEVTQTPSHQVTQMGQEVILRCVPISNHLYFYWYRQILGQKVEFLVSFYNNEISEKSEIFDDQFSVERPDGSNFTLKIRSTKLEDSAMYFCASRVSADTQYFGPGTRLTVL.

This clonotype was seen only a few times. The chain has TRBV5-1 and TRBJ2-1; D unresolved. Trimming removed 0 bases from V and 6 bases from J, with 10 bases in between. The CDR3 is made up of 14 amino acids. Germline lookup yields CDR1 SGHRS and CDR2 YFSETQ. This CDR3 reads CASSLVRVSNEQFF. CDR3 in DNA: TGCGCCAGCAGCTTGGTCCGGGTATCCAATGAGCAGTTCTTC.

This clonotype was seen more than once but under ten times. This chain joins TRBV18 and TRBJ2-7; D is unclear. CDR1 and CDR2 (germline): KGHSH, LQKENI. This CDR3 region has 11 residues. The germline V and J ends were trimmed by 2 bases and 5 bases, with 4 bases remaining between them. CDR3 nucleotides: TGTGCCAGCTCACCAGGACACGAGCAGTACTTC. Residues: CASSPGHEQYF.

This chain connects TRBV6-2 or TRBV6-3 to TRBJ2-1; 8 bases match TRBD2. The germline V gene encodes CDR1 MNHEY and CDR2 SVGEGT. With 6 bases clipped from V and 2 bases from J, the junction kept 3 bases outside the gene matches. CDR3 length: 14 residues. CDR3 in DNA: TGTGCCAGCAGCCCGGGGGGGACCTACAATGAGCAGTTCTTC. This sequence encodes CASSPGGTYNEQFF.

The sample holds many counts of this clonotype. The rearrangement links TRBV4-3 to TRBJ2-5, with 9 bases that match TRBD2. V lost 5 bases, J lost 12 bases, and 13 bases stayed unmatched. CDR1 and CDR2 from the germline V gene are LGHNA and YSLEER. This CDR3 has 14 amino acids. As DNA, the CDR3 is TGCGCCAGCAGCTACACGGGACTAGCCCAAGCTAAGTACTTC. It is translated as CASSYTGLAQAKYF.

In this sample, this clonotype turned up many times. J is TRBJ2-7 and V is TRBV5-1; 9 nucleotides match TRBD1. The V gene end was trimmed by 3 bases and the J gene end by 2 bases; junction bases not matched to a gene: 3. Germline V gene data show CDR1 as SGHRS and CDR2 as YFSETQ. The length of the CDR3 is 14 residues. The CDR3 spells CASSWDRATYEQYF. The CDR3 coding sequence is TGCGCCAGCAGCTGGGACAGGGCCACCTACGAGCAGTACTTC.

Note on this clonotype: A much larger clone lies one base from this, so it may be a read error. CDR3 region: CASSLQLNTEALF. The DNA of the CDR3 is TGCGCCAGCAGCTTGCAGTTGAACACTGAAGCTCTCTTT. V gene TRBV5-1 combines with J gene TRBJ1-1; D is unclear. Germline lookup yields CDR1 SGHRS and CDR2 YFSETQ. The CDR3 totals 13 residues.

The CDR3: CSPTGTKPGSPLHF. Here the CDR3 DNA reads TGCAGTCCGACAGGGACCAAGCCTGGTTCACCCCTCCACTTT. This chain links TRBV20-1 with TRBJ1-6, with TRBD1 identical over 7 bases. V shed 8 bases, J shed 9 bases, and the junction held 13 bases outside the gene matches. There are 14 residues in the CDR3. Germline CDR1 reads DFQATT; CDR2 reads SNEGSKA (reference sequence).

CDR3 amino acids: CASSLLPRDRGPQPQHF. The CDR3 DNA reads TGTGCCAGCAGCCTACTTCCCCGGGACAGGGGGCCTCAGCCCCAGCATTTT. This chain uses TRBV6-2 or TRBV6-3 with TRBJ1-5; 12 bases agree with TRBD1. The CDR3 runs to 17 residues. Germline-derived CDR1 and CDR2 are MNHEY and SVGEGT. The junction had 12 bases not matched to a gene; V was cut back by 6 bases and J by 6 bases.

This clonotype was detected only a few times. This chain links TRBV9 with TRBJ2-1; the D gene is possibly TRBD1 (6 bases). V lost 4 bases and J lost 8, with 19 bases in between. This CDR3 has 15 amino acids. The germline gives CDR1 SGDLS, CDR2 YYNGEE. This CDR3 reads CASSTTGHGVYEQFF. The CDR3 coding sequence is TGTGCCAGCAGCACAACAGGGCATGGTGTGTATGAGCAGTTCTTC.